This entry is about one T cell receptor (beta chain). The repertoire was sequenced with immunoSEQ multiplex PCR; TCRdb's copy has only in-frame clones and lacks some. This table holds approximately 83,000 clones, approximately 80% found once. This sample was taken from a study of neoadjuvant anti-PD-1 for oral cavity cancer. The origin of this receptor is a person aged 35 to 85 with oral cavity squamous cell carcinoma. The specimen comprised PBMCs, sampled before nivolumab (anti-PD-1) treatment.

Here the CDR3 DNA reads TGTGCCAGCAGCCGCTCGGGGACTGGTAATGAAAAACTGTTTTTT. It encodes CASSRSGTGNEKLFF. The V call is TRBV6-5, the J call TRBJ1-4; tentative D call: TRBD1 (5 bases). Germline CDR1 reads MNHEY; CDR2 reads SVGAGI. V was clipped by 6 bases and J by 4 bases, with 15 bases between them. The CDR3 runs to 15 residues.